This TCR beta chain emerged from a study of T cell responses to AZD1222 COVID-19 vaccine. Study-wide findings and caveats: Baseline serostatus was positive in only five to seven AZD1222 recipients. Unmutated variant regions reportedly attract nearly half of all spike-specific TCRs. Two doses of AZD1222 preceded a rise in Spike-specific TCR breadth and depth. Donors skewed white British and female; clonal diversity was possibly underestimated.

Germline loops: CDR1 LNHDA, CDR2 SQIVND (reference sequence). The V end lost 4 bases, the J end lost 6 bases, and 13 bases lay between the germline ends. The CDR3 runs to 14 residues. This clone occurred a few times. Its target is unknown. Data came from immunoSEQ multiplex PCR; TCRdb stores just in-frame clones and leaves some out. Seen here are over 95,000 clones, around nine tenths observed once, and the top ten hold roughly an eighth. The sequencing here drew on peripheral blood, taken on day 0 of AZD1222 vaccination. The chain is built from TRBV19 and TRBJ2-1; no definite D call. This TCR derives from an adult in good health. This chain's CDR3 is CASSTQGSFNEQFF. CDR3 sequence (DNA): TGTGCCAGTAGTACCCAAGGCAGTTTCAATGAGCAGTTCTTC.